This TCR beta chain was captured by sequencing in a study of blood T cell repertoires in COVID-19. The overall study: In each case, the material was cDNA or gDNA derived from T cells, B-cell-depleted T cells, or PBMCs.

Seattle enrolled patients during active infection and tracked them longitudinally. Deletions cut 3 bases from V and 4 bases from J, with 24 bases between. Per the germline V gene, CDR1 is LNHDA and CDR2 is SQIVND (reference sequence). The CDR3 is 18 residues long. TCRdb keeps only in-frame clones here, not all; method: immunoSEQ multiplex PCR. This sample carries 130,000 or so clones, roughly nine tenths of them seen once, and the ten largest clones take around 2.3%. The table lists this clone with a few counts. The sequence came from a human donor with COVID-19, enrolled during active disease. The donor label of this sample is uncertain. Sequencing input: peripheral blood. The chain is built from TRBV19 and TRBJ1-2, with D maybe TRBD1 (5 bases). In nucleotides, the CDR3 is TGTGCCAGTAGTATGCCCGGGGTACTGTGGGGGGTGAGCTATGGCTACACCTTC. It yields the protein CASSMPGVLWGVSYGYTF.